The subject of this entry is one T cell receptor (beta chain). Its antigen is not known. This entry belongs to a study of cytomegalovirus exposure and HLA in healthy donors. PCR employed 60 Vbeta and 13 Jbeta primers. Sequenced by immunoSEQ multiplex PCR; TCRdb stores in-frame clones only, minus some. Seen here are about 110,000 clones, around 79% observed once, and the top ten hold 2.5% to 3.5%. This CDR3 has 17 residues. Germline V CDR1 and CDR2: MNHNS, SASEGT. The V gene lost 2 bases and the J gene lost 4 bases, with 17 bases spanning the gap. Overall study findings and caveats: Segments of the TCR beta V type were, in most cases, productive about 87% or about 30% of the time in an earlier analysis. As was reported, the HLA-A and HLA-B alleles of most subjects were accurately predicted from TCR beta sequences. DRB1 showed the most TCR associations and HLA-C the fewest in a later analysis, as rates varied by HLA locus.

Sequencing was carried out using PBMCs. The chain uses TRBV6-1 and TRBJ2-2; D is unclear. The sequence was obtained from a woman aged 40 to 55 in good health and CMV-seronegative. The CDR3 DNA follows: TGTGCCAGCAGTGAAAGGTCAAGGAGAAGCTCCACCGGGGAGCTGTTTTTT. This codes for CASSERSRRSSTGELFF.